The clone carrying this TCR beta chain has just a few counts. The data stem from a study of blood T cell repertoires in COVID-19. At the level of the study: Both acute and convalescent COVID-19 samples were obtained from the United States, Italy and Spain. In each case, the material was cDNA or gDNA derived from T cells, B-cell-depleted T cells, or PBMCs.

In the study's own analysis: Reference gene primers were amplified, and this amplification served to estimate nucleated cell counts. Assay used: immunoSEQ multiplex PCR; TCRdb lists only in-frame clones, some missing. The V and J calls and clone size come from that table; D and trimming were worked out from the DNA. The sample has under 250,000 clones, more than 65% seen once. Germline CDR1 and CDR2: LGHNA and YNFKEQ. After removal of 0 bases from V and 6 bases from J, the junction contained 15 bases not matched to a gene. The CDR3 consists of 19 residues. The sequencing input was peripheral blood. The chain is built from TRBV4-2 and TRBJ2-3; 10 bases align to TRBD2. The TCR comes from a man aged 45-60 years with active or convalescent COVID-19. The chain's CDR3 is CASSQDWASGGAFRDTQYF. The CDR3 nucleotides read TGTGCCAGCAGCCAAGATTGGGCCAGCGGGGGGGCGTTTAGGGATACGCAGTATTTT.